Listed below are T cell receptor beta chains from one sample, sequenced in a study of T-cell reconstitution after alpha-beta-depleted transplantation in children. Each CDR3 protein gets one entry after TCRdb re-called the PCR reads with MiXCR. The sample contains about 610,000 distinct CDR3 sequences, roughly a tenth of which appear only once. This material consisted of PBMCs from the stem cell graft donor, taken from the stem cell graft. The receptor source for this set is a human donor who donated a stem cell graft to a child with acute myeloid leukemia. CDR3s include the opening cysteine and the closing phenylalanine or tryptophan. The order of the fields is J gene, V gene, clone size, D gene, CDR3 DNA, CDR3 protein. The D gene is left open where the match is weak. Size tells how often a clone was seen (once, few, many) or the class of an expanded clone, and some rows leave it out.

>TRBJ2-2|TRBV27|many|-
TGTGCCAGCAGTTTGTTGAGCCCGAGGACCGGGGAGCTGTTTTTT
CASSLLSPRTGELFF
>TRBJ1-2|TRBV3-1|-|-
TGTGCCAGCAGCCCAGGGACGGTGCCTGGCTACACCTTC
CASSPGTVPGYTF
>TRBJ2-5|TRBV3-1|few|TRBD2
TGTGCCAGCAGCCGCGGACATACTAGCGGGAGAGGCAAAGAGACCCAGTACTTC
CASSRGHTSGRGKETQYF
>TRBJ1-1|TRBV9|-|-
TGTGCCAGCAGCGCTAGACAGTCAATAATGAACACTGAAGCTTTCTTT
CASSARQSIMNTEAFF
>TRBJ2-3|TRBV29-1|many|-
TGCAGCGTAGGACCCACTGGTCAACACAGCGATACGCAGTATTTT
CSVGPTGQHSDTQYF
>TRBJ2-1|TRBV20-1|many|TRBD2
TGCAGTGCTAGTTCCCTAGCGGGAGGGGGTAATGAGCAGTTCTTC
CSASSLAGGGNEQFF
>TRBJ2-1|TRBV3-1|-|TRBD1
TGTGCCAGCAGTCTGACAGGGTTTACCTACAATGAGCAGTTCTTC
CASSLTGFTYNEQFF
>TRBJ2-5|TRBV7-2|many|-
TGTGCCAGCAGCTTAGGCTTGAGGGAAGAGACCCAGTACTTC
CASSLGLREETQYF
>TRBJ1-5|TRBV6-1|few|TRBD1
TGTGCCAGCAGTGAAATGGGACAGGGGATCGGCAATCAGCCCCAGCATTTT
CASSEMGQGIGNQPQHF
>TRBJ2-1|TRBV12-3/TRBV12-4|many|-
TGTGCCAGCAGTTTAGCCGGCGTGGGGCAGTTCTTC
CASSLAGVGQFF
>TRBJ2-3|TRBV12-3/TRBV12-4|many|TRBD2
TGTGCCAGCAGTTCCCGCCAGCGGGAGGTGCAAGATACGCAGTATTTT
CASSSRQREVQDTQYF
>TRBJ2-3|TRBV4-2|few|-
TGTGCCAGCAGCCAAGCAGCTAGTCCTACGCAGTATTTT
CASSQAASPTQYF
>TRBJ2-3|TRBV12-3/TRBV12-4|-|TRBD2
TGTGCCAGCAGTCAGCGGGAGGGGGCAGATACGCAGTATTTT
CASSQREGADTQYF
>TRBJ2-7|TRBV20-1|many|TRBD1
TGCAGTGCCTCCGACAGGGGGTCCTACGAGCAGTACTTC
CSASDRGSYEQYF
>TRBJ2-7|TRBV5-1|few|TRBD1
TGCGCCAGCAACCCAATGACAGGGCAGGGTTCAGAAGGCGAGCAGTACTTC
CASNPMTGQGSEGEQYF
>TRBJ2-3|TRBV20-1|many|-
TGCAGCGTTCGAGGCACAGATACGCAGTATTTT
CSVRGTDTQYF
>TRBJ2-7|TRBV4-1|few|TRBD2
TGCGCCAGCAGCCAAGTGGTAGCGGGGTTTACCTACGAGCAGTACTTC
CASSQVVAGFTYEQYF
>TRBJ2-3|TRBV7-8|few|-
TGTGCCAGCAGCAGTACAGGGTCGGGAGATACGCAGTATTTT
CASSSTGSGDTQYF
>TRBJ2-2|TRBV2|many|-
TGTGCCAGCAGCTCTCGGGGCGGGGAGCTGTTTTTT
CASSSRGGELFF
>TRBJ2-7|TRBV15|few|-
TGTGCCACCAGCAGAGATGGCGGCGGGGTCTCCTACGAGCAGTACTTC
CATSRDGGGVSYEQYF
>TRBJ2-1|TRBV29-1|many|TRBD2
TGCAGCGTTGAGCCTAGCGGGAGGTACAATGAGCAGTTCTTC
CSVEPSGRYNEQFF
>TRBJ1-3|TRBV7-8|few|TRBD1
TGTGCCAGCAGCCGACTTCAGGGACAGGCAGCGGTTGGAAACACCATATATTTT
CASSRLQGQAAVGNTIYF
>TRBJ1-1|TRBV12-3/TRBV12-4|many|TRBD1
TGTGCCAGCAGGTTACATACAGGGGGAGACACTGAAGCTTTCTTT
CASRLHTGGDTEAFF
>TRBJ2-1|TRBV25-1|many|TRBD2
TGTGCCAGCAGTGAGTCTAGCGGGAGTAGCGATGAGCAGTTCTTC
CASSESSGSSDEQFF
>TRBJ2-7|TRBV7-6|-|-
TGTGCCAGCAGCCTAGGGGCACACAGTGAGCAGTACTTC
CASSLGAHSEQYF
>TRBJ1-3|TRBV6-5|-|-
TGTGCCAGCAGTTTGCCGGGCCCTGGAAACACCATATATTTT
CASSLPGPGNTIYF
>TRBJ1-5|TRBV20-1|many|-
TGCAGTGCTAGAGATAGGGACACGGTTAGTAGCAATCAGCCCCAGCATTTT
CSARDRDTVSSNQPQHF
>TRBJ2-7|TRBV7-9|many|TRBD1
TGTGCCAGCAGCATAGGACAGGGGGCCTACGAGCAGTACTTC
CASSIGQGAYEQYF
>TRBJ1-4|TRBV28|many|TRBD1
TGTGCCAGCAGCGGGACAGGGGTTGAAAAACTGTTTTTT
CASSGTGVEKLFF
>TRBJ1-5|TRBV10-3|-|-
TGTGCCATCAGTGAGTCGGACAGTAGCAATCAGCCCCAGCATTTT
CAISESDSSNQPQHF
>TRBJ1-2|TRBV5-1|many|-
TGCGCCAGCAGCTTGGCCGGATCAACCGGCTACACCTTC
CASSLAGSTGYTF
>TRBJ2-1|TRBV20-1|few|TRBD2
TGCAGTGCTAGCATCTCTAGCGGGCTAGGAGGAAATGAGCAGTTCTTC
CSASISSGLGGNEQFF
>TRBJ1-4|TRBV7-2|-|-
TGTGCCAGCAGCTTACACACAGCCTTAAATGAAAAACTGTTTTTT
CASSLHTALNEKLFF
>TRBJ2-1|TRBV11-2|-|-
TGTGCCAGCAGCTCCCCCCCTTTAACTAGCCCATCCTACAATGAGCAGTTCTTC
CASSSPPLTSPSYNEQFF
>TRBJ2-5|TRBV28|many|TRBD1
TGTGCCAGCAGCGCCTCGGGACAGGGGAGTGAGACCCAGTACTTC
CASSASGQGSETQYF
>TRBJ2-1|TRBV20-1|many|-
TGCAGTGCTAGAGTTGCAGGGAGACTAACTCAGGCTTACAATGAGCAGTTCTTC
CSARVAGRLTQAYNEQFF
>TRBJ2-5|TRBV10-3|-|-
TGTGCCATCAGTGGTCGGCTAGAGAAAGAGACCCAGTACTTC
CAISGRLEKETQYF
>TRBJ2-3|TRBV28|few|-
TGTGCCAGCAGTTTAGACGTCGCAACCACCACAGATACGCAGTATTTT
CASSLDVATTTDTQYF
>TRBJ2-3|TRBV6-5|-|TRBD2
TGTGCCAGCAGCTTAGCTAGCGGGAGGACCACAGATACGCAGTATTTT
CASSLASGRTTDTQYF
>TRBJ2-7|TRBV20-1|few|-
TGCAGCCTAATAGGGGCCGGCATTGGCGAGCAGTACTTC
CSLIGAGIGEQYF
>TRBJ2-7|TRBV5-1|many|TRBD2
TGCGCCAGCAGCAGGCTCTCGGGGGGAGGCGAGCAGTACTTC
CASSRLSGGGEQYF
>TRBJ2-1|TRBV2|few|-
TGTGCCAGCAGTCTAAACAGGGCACTCAATGAGCAGTTCTTC
CASSLNRALNEQFF
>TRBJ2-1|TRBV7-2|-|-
TGTGCCAGCAGCTTAGTTGACGGGGTTCCCTACAATGAGCAGTTCTTC
CASSLVDGVPYNEQFF
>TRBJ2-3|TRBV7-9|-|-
TGTGCCAGCAGCTCTCCGCGGACAACTGATACGCAGTATTTT
CASSSPRTTDTQYF
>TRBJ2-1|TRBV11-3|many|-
TGTGCCAGCAGCTTTGGGCTCTACAATGAGCAGTTCTTC
CASSFGLYNEQFF
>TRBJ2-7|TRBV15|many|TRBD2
TGTGCCACCAGCAGAGATTCGCTAGCGGGAGAGTACCCCACCTACGAGCAGTACTTC
CATSRDSLAGEYPTYEQYF
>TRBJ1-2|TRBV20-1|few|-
TGCAGTGCTTCCCGGACACTGACCGGAGGCTACACCTTC
CSASRTLTGGYTF
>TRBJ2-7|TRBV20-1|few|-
TGCAGTGCCAGAATAGGAGGGCTAGCGAAGCACGAGCAGTACTTC
CSARIGGLAKHEQYF
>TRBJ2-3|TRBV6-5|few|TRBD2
TGTGCCAGCAGTTACAGCCTAGCGGGAGCAGATACGCAGTATTTT
CASSYSLAGADTQYF
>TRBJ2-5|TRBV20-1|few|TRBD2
TGCAGCCCCAGCGCGGCTAGCGGGGCTCAAGAGACCCAGTACTTC
CSPSAASGAQETQYF
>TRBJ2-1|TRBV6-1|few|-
TGTGCCAGCAGCGGAAAAGGGGTAGTTGGTGAGCAGTTCTTC
CASSGKGVVGEQFF
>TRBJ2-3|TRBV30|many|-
TGTGCCTGGTGGATGGGGTTAGATACGCAGTATTTT
CAWWMGLDTQYF
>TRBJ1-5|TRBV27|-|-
TGTGCCAGCAGTGGGGGGACGGGTCTAAATCAGCCCCAGCATTTT
CASSGGTGLNQPQHF
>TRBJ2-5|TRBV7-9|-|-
TGTGCCAGCAGCTTATCGGCAGGGGACGCGACCCAGTACTTC
CASSLSAGDATQYF
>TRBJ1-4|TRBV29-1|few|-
TGCAGCGTAGCGTGGGCCGGCAGGGGTGAAAAACTGTTTTTT
CSVAWAGRGEKLFF
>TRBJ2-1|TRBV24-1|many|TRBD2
TGTGCCACCAGTGACCACACCCAGACTAGCGGGGCCCGAAGTGAGCAGTTCTTC
CATSDHTQTSGARSEQFF
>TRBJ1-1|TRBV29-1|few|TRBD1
TGCAGCGCCGACAGGGGGTTAAACACTGAAGCTTTCTTT
CSADRGLNTEAFF